This TCR beta chain comes out of a study of regulatory and conventional T cells in RAG deficiency. Study outcomes and limitations: In Omenn syndrome, Treg and Tconv repertoires overlapped >90%. Control T-cell subsets had markedly higher Shannon entropy and lower Simpson indices than RAG-deficient patients. These Omenn syndrome Treg sorts may hold peripherally activated cells instead.

In regard to this clone: Its antigen is unidentified.

Clones were read by immunoSEQ multiplex PCR, and TCRdb kept only the in-frame ones, dropping some. The table lists some 21,000 clones, around 95% of them singletons. Genomic DNA came from blood conventional CD4+ T cells gated CD25-low CD127-high. These records were also assigned to another study, of regulatory T cells. That report adds: The PCR used 52 TRBV and 13 TRBJ primers. Regulatory T cells showed the strongest V-J pair restriction and V/J gene skewing among patient repertoires.

The specimen was CD25- CD4+ T cells sorted from blood. This clonotype originated in a human donor in good health.

The CDR3 DNA reads TGTGCCAGCAATGGCGGGGGTTATGAGCAGTTCTTC. It specifies CASNGGGYEQFF. This chain uses TRBV6-5 with TRBJ2-1; 7 bases line up with TRBD2. J was trimmed by 8 bases and V by 7 bases; bases with no gene match: 5. CDR1 is MNHEY and CDR2 is SVGAGI in the germline V gene. This CDR3 is built from 12 residues.